This is a list of T cell receptor beta chains from one sample in a study of T cell responses to AZD1222 COVID-19 vaccine. The table came from immunoSEQ multiplex PCR; TCRdb's copy has only in-frame clones and leaves some out. Of roughly 100,000 clones in the sample, 86% were seen once. The sample in question was peripheral blood, obtained on day 0 of AZD1222 vaccination. Receptors originate from an adult in good health. CDR3s include the opening cysteine and the closing phenylalanine or tryptophan. D genes are given only for firm matches. Clone size, where shown, is once, few, many, or a class for clones that have expanded.

clone size,V gene,J gene,D gene,CDR3 protein,CDR3 DNA
NA,TRBV30,TRBJ2-7,NA,CAWSVTGAGEQYF,TGTGCCTGGAGTGTTACAGGGGCGGGAGAGCAGTACTTC
NA,TRBV30,TRBJ1-2,TRBD1,CAWSRQGAVYGYTF,TGTGCCTGGAGTCGACAGGGGGCCGTCTATGGCTACACCTTC
NA,TRBV14,TRBJ2-1,NA,CASSQRPTYNEQFF,TGTGCCAGCAGCCAAAGACCCACCTACAATGAGCAGTTCTTC
NA,TRBV28,TRBJ2-5,NA,CASSLSGETQYF,TGTGCCAGCAGTTTAAGTGGAGAGACCCAGTACTTC
NA,TRBV5-6,TRBJ1-2,NA,CASSPGSWRGYTF,TGTGCCAGCAGCCCCGGATCTTGGCGGGGCTACACCTTC
NA,TRBV28,TRBJ1-1,NA,CASSLYLRWAEDMNTEAFF,TGTGCCAGCAGTTTATATCTTCGGTGGGCAGAAGACATGAACACTGAAGCTTTCTTT
NA,TRBV27,TRBJ2-7,NA,CASSSVGEQYF,TGTGCCAGCAGTTCAGTTGGAGAGCAGTACTTC
few,TRBV29-1,TRBJ1-1,NA,CSAVLGGRPEAFF,TGCAGCGCTGTACTGGGGGGTCGGCCTGAAGCTTTCTTT
NA,TRBV10-3,TRBJ2-3,TRBD2,CAISDLRAGGADTQYF,TGTGCCATCAGTGATCTCAGAGCGGGAGGTGCAGATACGCAGTATTTT
once,TRBV7-9,TRBJ2-3,TRBD2,CASSLASGSYTDTQYF,TGTGCCAGCAGCTTAGCTAGCGGGTCATACACAGATACGCAGTATTTT
NA,TRBV4-3,TRBJ1-5,NA,CASSQDWGSGQPQHF,TGCGCCAGCAGCCAAGATTGGGGGTCGGGGCAGCCCCAGCATTTT
NA,TRBV28,TRBJ2-7,TRBD1,CASSKTGTVAYEQYF,TGTGCCAGCAGCAAAACCGGGACAGTCGCCTACGAGCAGTACTTC
NA,TRBV2,TRBJ2-2,NA,CASNRDTGELFF,TGTGCCAGCAACAGGGACACCGGGGAGCTGTTTTTT
NA,TRBV7-9,TRBJ2-1,TRBD1,CASSSPDRAQGEQFF,TGTGCCAGCAGCTCTCCGGACAGGGCCCAGGGCGAGCAGTTCTTC
NA,TRBV7-2,TRBJ1-2,TRBD1,CASSQAPGQATNYGYTF,TGTGCCAGCAGCCAGGCTCCGGGACAGGCTACCAACTATGGCTACACCTTC
NA,TRBV5-1,TRBJ2-1,TRBD2,CASSLVGTSGSSYNEQFF,TGCGCCAGCAGCTTGGTGGGGACTAGCGGTAGCTCCTACAATGAGCAGTTCTTC
NA,TRBV6-5,TRBJ1-1,NA,CASSYLGDRLPEAFF,TGTGCCAGCAGTTACTTAGGCGACAGACTCCCTGAAGCTTTCTTT
NA,TRBV7-2,TRBJ2-7,TRBD1,CASSLEGGFYYEQYF,TGTGCCAGCAGCTTAGAAGGGGGCTTCTATTACGAGCAGTACTTC
NA,TRBV2,TRBJ2-1,NA,CASRGTGLLNEQFF,TGTGCCAGCAGGGGCACGGGACTTCTTAATGAGCAGTTCTTC
NA,TRBV19,TRBJ2-7,NA,CASTPPGSYEQYF,TGTGCCAGTACTCCGCCGGGCTCCTACGAGCAGTACTTC
NA,TRBV27,TRBJ2-2,TRBD2,CASSPGRASTGELFF,TGTGCCAGCAGTCCCGGGAGGGCCTCCACCGGGGAGCTGTTTTTT
few,TRBV4-2,TRBJ2-3,NA,CASSQGFARDTQYF,TGTGCCAGCAGCCAAGGCTTCGCCAGGGATACGCAGTATTTT
NA,TRBV11-1,TRBJ2-2,NA,CASSIGDRATGELFF,TGTGCCAGCAGTATAGGCGATAGAGCCACCGGGGAGCTGTTTTTT
NA,TRBV28,TRBJ1-5,NA,CASSFIGISNQPQHF,TGTGCCAGCAGTTTTATAGGAATTAGCAATCAGCCCCAGCATTTT
NA,TRBV6-2/TRBV6-3,TRBJ2-2,NA,CASSYLPGGELFF,TGTGCCAGCAGTTACTTACCTGGCGGGGAGCTGTTTTTT
NA,TRBV28,TRBJ1-6,TRBD1,CASSPWTGRGNSPLHF,TGTGCCAGCAGTCCCTGGACAGGGCGGGGGAATTCACCCCTCCACTTT
NA,TRBV7-9,TRBJ1-2,NA,CASSLNSDNYGYTF,TGTGCCAGCAGCTTAAACAGTGATAACTATGGCTACACCTTC
few,TRBV7-6,TRBJ2-7,TRBD2,CASSSRTSGRAYEQYF,TGTGCCAGCAGCTCTCGGACTAGCGGGAGGGCCTACGAGCAGTACTTC
NA,TRBV19,TRBJ2-1,NA,CASSITSYLGNRGNEQFF,TGTGCCAGTAGTATAACCAGCTACCTCGGGAATAGGGGGAATGAGCAGTTCTTC
NA,TRBV28,TRBJ2-4,TRBD1,CATKTGPLAKNIQYF,TGTGCCACGAAGACAGGGCCTCTAGCCAAAAACATTCAGTACTTC
NA,TRBV28,TRBJ1-1,NA,CASSFFPEGTEAFF,TGTGCCAGCAGTTTCTTTCCAGAAGGGACTGAAGCTTTCTTT
NA,TRBV29-1,TRBJ2-1,NA,CSVEDRQGLALNYNEQFF,TGCAGCGTTGAAGATCGGCAGGGCCTTGCACTTAATTACAATGAGCAGTTCTTC
NA,TRBV28,TRBJ2-7,NA,CASSVTRPNEQYF,TGTGCCAGCAGTGTTACCCGTCCTAACGAGCAGTACTTC
NA,TRBV5-1,TRBJ2-7,NA,CASSLISERSYEQYF,TGCGCCAGCAGCTTGATCTCGGAGCGCTCCTACGAGCAGTACTTC
NA,TRBV19,TRBJ1-1,NA,CASSVYTMFPAEAFF,TGTGCCAGTAGTGTTTATACCATGTTCCCCGCTGAAGCTTTCTTT
NA,TRBV5-1,TRBJ2-3,NA,CASSYRARTDTQYF,TGCGCCAGCAGCTACCGGGCCCGCACAGATACGCAGTATTTT
NA,TRBV5-8,TRBJ2-2,TRBD1,CASSLEGGPGELFF,TGTGCCAGCAGCTTGGAAGGGGGCCCCGGGGAGCTGTTTTTT
NA,TRBV3-1/TRBV3-2,TRBJ1-4,NA,CASSQDPGLGEKLFF,TGTGCCAGCAGCCAAGACCCAGGGTTAGGGGAAAAACTGTTTTTT
once,TRBV28,TRBJ2-1,TRBD1,CASSSGDSNEQFF,TGTGCCAGCAGTTCCGGGGACAGCAATGAGCAGTTCTTC
NA,TRBV28,TRBJ2-7,TRBD2,CASTSSGSSYEQYF,TGTGCCAGCACCTCTAGCGGGAGCTCCTACGAGCAGTACTTC
few,TRBV6-2/TRBV6-3,TRBJ2-7,NA,CASSSIRDMGGEQYF,TGTGCCAGCAGTTCCATCCGGGACATGGGCGGCGAGCAGTACTTC
few,TRBV6-2/TRBV6-3,TRBJ2-7,TRBD2,CASSYPGLARYEQYF,TGTGCCAGCAGTTACCCGGGACTAGCGAGATACGAGCAGTACTTC
NA,TRBV7-2,TRBJ1-5,TRBD1,CASSPGQGSQPQHF,TGTGCCAGCAGCCCCGGACAGGGGAGTCAGCCCCAGCATTTT
NA,TRBV4-3,TRBJ2-3,TRBD1,CASSQGTGNTQYF,TGCGCCAGCAGCCAAGGGACAGGGAATACGCAGTATTTT
NA,TRBV11-2,TRBJ2-1,NA,CASSPSPKAVYNEQFF,TGTGCCAGCAGCCCCTCCCCTAAGGCAGTATACAATGAGCAGTTCTTC